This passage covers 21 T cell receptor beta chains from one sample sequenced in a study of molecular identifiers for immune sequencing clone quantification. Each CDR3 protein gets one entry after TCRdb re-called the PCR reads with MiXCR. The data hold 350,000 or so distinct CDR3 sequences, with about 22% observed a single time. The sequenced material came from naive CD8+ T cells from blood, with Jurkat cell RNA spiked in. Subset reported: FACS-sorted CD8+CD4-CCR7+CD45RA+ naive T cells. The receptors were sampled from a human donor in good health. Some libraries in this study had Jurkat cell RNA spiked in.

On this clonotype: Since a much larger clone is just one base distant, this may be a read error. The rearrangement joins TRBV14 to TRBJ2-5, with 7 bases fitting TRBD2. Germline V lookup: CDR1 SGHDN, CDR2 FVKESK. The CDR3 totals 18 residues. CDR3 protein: CASSQDFAPGLTRETRYF. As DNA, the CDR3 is TGTGCCAGCAGCCAAGATTTTGCCCCCGGACTGACGCGGGAGACCCGGTACTTC.

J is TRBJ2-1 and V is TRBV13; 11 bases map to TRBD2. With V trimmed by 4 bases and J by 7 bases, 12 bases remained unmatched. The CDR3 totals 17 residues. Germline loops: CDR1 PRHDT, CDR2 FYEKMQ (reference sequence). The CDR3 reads CASSSQELAGVLNEQFF. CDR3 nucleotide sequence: TGTGCCAGCAGCTCCCAAGAACTAGCGGGAGTTTTGAATGAGCAGTTCTTC.

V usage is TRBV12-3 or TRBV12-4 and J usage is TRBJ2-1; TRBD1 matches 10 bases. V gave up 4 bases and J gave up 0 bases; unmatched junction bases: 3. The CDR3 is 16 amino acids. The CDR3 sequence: CASSSGTGVSYNEQFF. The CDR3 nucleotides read TGTGCCAGCAGTTCCGGGACAGGGGTCTCCTACAATGAGCAGTTCTTC.

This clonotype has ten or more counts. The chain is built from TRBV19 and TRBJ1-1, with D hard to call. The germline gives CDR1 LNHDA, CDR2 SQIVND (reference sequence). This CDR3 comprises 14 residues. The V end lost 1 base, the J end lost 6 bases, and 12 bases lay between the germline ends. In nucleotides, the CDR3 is TGTGCCAGTAGTATAGCATCTGGAAACTCTGAAGCTTTCTTT. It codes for CASSIASGNSEAFF.

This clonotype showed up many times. The CDR3 reads CASSFGTVYGYTF. The CDR3 region has the DNA TGTGCCAGCAGTTTCGGAACAGTCTATGGCTACACCTTC. The chain uses TRBV12-3 or TRBV12-4 and TRBJ1-2; D ambiguous. The CDR3 runs to 13 residues. The V gene lost 3 bases and the J gene lost 4 bases, with 9 bases spanning the gap.

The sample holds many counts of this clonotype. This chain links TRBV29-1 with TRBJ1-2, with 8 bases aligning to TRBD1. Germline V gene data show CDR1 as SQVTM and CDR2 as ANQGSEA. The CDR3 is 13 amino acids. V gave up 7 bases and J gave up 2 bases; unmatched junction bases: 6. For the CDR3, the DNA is TGCAGCGGCGAGACAGGGGAGAACTATGGCTACACCTTC. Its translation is CSGETGENYGYTF. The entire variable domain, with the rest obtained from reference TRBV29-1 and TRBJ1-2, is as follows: SAVISQKPSRDICQRGTSLTIQCQVDSQVTMMFWYRQQPGQSLTLIATANQGSEATYESGFVIDKFPISRPNLTFSTLTVSNMSPEDSSIYLCSGETGENYGYTFGSGTRLTVV.

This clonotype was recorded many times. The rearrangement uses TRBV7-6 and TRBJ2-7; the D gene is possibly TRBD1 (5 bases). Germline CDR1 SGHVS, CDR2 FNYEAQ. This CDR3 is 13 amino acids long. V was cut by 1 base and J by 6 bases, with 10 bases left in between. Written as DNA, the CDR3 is TGTGCCAGCAGCTTAGTGGGGCGAGGCGAGCAGTACTTC. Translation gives CASSLVGRGEQYF.

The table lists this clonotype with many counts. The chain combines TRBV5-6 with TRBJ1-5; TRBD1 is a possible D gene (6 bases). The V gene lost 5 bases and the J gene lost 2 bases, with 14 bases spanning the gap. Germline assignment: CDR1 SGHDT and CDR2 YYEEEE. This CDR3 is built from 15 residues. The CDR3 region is CASSLEGGGNQPQHF. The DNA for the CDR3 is TGTGCCAGCAGTTTAGAGGGGGGTGGCAATCAGCCCCAGCATTTT.

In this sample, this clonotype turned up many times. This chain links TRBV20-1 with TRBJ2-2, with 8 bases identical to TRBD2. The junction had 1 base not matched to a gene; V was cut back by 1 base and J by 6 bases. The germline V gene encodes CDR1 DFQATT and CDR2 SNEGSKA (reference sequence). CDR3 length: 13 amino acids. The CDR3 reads CSARGGRSGELFF. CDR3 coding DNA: TGCAGTGCTAGAGGCGGGAGGTCCGGGGAGCTGTTTTTT.

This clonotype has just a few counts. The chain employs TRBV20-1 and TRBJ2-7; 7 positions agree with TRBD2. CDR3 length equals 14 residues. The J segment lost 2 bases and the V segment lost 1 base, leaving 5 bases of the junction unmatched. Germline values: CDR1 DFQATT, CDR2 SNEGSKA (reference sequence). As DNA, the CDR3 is TGCAGTGCTAGAGCTTTGCGGGGGACCTACGAGCAGTACTTC. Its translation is CSARALRGTYEQYF.

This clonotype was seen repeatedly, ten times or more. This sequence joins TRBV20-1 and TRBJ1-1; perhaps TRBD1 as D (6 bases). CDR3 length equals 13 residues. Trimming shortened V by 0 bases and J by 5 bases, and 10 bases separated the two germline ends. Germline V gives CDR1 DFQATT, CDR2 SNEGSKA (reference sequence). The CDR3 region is CSARDGRGTEAFF. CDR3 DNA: TGCAGTGCTAGAGATGGCAGGGGAACTGAAGCTTTCTTT.

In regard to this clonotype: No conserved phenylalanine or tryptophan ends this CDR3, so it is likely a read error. The CDR3 spells CASSLASQGINEKLFS. The CDR3 DNA follows: TGTGCCAGCAGCTTAGCCAGCCAGGGGATTAATGAAAAACTGTTTTCT. The chain is built from TRBV7-9 and TRBJ1-4; D is perhaps TRBD1 (6 bases). V dropped 0 bases and J dropped 4 bases, with 12 bases sitting between them. The germline CDR1 and CDR2 sequences are SEHNR and FQNEAQ (reference sequence). The CDR3 totals 16 residues.

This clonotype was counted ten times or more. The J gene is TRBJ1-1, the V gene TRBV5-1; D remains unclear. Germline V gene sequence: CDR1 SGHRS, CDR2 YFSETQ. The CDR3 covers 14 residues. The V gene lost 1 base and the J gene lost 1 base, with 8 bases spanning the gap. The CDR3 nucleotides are TGCGCCAGCAGCTTGAGGCCGGCGAACACTGAAGCTTTCTTT. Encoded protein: CASSLRPANTEAFF.

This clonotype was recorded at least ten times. CDR3 amino acids: CASKGTAFSTDTQYF. The CDR3 nucleotides read TGTGCCAGCAAAGGGACAGCTTTTAGCACAGATACGCAGTATTTT. V and J are TRBV7-9 and TRBJ2-3; the match to TRBD1 covers 7 bases. CDR3 length equals 15 residues. With 7 bases clipped from V and 0 bases from J, the junction kept 7 bases outside the gene matches. The germline CDR1 and CDR2 sequences are SEHNR and FQNEAQ (reference sequence).

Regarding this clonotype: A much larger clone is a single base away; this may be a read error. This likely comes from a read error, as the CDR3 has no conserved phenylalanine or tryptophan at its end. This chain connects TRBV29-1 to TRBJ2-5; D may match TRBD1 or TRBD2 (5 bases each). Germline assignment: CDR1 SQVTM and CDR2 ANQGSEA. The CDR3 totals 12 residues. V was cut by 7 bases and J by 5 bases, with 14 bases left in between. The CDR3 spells CSAQETGETQYL. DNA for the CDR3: TGCAGCGCACAGGAGACGGGGGAGACCCAGTACCTC.

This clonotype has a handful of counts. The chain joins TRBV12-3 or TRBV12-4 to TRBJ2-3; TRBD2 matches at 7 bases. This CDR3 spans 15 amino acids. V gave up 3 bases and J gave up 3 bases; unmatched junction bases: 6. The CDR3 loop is CASSFGRQGTDTQYF. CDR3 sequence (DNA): TGTGCCAGCAGTTTCGGGAGGCAGGGAACAGATACGCAGTATTTT.

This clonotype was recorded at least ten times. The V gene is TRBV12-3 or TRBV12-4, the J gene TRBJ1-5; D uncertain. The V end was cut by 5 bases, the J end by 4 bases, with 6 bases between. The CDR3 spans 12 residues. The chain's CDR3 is CASSMLNQPQHF. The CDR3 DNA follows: TGTGCCAGCAGTATGCTTAATCAGCCCCAGCATTTT.

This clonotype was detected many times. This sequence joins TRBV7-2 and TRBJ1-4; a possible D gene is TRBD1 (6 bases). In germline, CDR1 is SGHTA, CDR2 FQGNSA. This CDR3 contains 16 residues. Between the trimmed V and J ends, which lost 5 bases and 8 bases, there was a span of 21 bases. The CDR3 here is CASSARGRGVEEKLFF. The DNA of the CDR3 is TGTGCCAGCAGCGCCCGAGGCAGGGGCGTGGAGGAAAAACTGTTTTTT.

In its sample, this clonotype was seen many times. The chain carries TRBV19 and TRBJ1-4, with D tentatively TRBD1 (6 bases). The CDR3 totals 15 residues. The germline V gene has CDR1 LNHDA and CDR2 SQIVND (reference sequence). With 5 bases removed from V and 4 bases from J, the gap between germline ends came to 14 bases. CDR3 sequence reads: CASSSSGAHNEKLFF. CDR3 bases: TGTGCCAGTAGTTCGTCAGGGGCGCATAATGAAAAACTGTTTTTT.

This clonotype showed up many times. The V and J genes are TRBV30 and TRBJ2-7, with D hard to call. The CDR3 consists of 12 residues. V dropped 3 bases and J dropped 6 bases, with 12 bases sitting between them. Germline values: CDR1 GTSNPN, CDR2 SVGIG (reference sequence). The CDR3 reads CAWRLSGVEQYF. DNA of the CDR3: TGTGCCTGGAGACTGTCTGGGGTCGAGCAGTACTTC.

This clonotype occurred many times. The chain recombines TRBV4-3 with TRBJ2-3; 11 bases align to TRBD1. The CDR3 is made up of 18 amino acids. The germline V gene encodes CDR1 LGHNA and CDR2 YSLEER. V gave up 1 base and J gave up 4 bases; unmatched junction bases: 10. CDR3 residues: CASSQGWTGGDLADTQYF. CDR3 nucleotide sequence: TGCGCCAGCAGCCAAGGGTGGACAGGGGGCGATTTGGCAGATACGCAGTATTTT.